This entry is about one TCR beta chain. The entry originates in a study of PD-1 blockade in mismatch repair-deficient tumors. Every patient had mismatch repair deficiency by PCR or immunohistochemistry. V lost 3 bases and J lost 3, with 8 bases in between. This CDR3 region has 14 residues. The germline CDR1 and CDR2 sequences are KGHSH and LQKENI. Here immunoSEQ multiplex PCR was the method, and the copy in TCRdb shows in-frame clones only, minus some. The table shows tens of thousands of clones, with approximately 88% occurring only once. Here the sequenced sample was PBMCs, taken before pembrolizumab treatment. The source of this sequence is an adult with mismatch repair-deficient cancer. The chain is built from TRBV18 and TRBJ1-4; D is ambiguous. The CDR3 DNA is TGTGCCAGCTCACCGACGAGGGCTAATGAAAAACTGTTTTTT. Translation gives CASSPTRANEKLFF.